This is a list of T cell receptor beta chains from one sample in a study of CXCR3-negative and CXCR3-positive naive CD8 T cells. TCRdb re-analyzed the 5' RACE reads; it lists each CDR3 protein once, without DNA. This sample's table reports fewer than 95,000 distinct CDR3 sequences. Specimen: naive CXCR3- CD8+ T cells from blood. The source is a human donor in good health. Some clones in this sample may be carry-over from other donors' samples. CDR3s include the opening cysteine and the closing phenylalanine or tryptophan. Fields, in order: J gene, V gene, CDR3 protein.

TRBJ2-7 | TRBV7-6 | CASSGTNSYEQYF
TRBJ1-2 | TRBV5-1 | CASSLLDHYYGYTF
TRBJ2-7 | TRBV4-1 | CASSHGTGGTYEQYF
TRBJ2-7 | TRBV4-3 | CASSQELGQSYEQYF
TRBJ2-1 | TRBV6-5 | CASSYVATHEQFF
TRBJ2-1 | TRBV7-9 | CASSLGGLNEQFF
TRBJ2-1 | TRBV7-9 | CASREPGLAHNEQFF
TRBJ1-5 | TRBV28 | CASSLSRASNQPQHF
TRBJ2-3 | TRBV12-3/TRBV12-4 | CASSLDSPTDTQYF
TRBJ1-1 | TRBV20-1 | CSARDPSTGLGNTEAFF
TRBJ1-6 | TRBV4-1 | CASSQSTGMYESPLHF
TRBJ2-7 | TRBV30 | CAWSVTDYEQYF
TRBJ2-7 | TRBV29-1 | CSVKTVSSYEQYF
TRBJ1-2 | TRBV20-1 | CSARGRGNYGYTF
TRBJ2-2 | TRBV7-9 | CASRTTVNPNTGELFF
TRBJ2-1 | TRBV29-1 | CSVEIQGHEQFF
TRBJ2-5 | TRBV7-9 | CASSLGAVGSF